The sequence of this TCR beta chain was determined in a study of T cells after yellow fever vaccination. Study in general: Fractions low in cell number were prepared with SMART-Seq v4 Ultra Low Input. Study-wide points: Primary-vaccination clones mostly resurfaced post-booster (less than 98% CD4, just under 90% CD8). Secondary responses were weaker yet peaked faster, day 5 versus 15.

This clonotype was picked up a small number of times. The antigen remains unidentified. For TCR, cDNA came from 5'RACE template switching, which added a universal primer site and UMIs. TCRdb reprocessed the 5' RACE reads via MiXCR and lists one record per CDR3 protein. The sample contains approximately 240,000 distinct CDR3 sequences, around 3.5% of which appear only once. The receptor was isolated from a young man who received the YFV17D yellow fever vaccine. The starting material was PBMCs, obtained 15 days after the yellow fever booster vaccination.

The CDR3 loop reads CASSQDLMTQTNEQFF. The CDR3 DNA reads as TGCGCCAGCAGCCAAGATTTAATGACACAGACCAATGAGCAGTTCTTC. The V and J genes are TRBV4-1 and TRBJ2-1; D is uncertain. Germline V lookup: CDR1 MGHRA, CDR2 YSYEKL. V lost 0 bases to trimming and J lost 6 bases, with 15 bases between them. The CDR3 is 16 residues long.